This T cell receptor (beta chain) emerged from a study of T cell responses to AZD1222 COVID-19 vaccine (dated by TCRdb to about 2021). Broadly, across the study: AZD1222 recipients given second doses at about 4 weeks or at about 12 weeks were pooled, since spike-specific TCR depth and breadth were not found to differ between the two schedules. A total of 233 trial participants underwent TCR sequencing, of whom 207 had received two doses of AZD1222 and 26 had received two doses of the MenACWY control vaccine. Trial participants were enrolled by age into 18-55, 56-69 and 70-plus year subgroups, with approximately 160, 26 and 62 TCR-sequenced participants respectively. Points the paper makes about the study in general: After two AZD1222 doses, spike-specific TCR breadth and depth were significantly higher than at day 0 and than in MenACWY recipients. The whole spike protein was spanned by vaccine-associated CD4 TCRs, and dominant responses were seen in regions 160-218 and 743-854. Participants were mostly white British, with more females than males. The authors suggested clonal diversity may have been underestimated. Reportedly, almost half of the unique spike-specific TCRs recognized epitopes lying outside the regions that are mutated in the B.1.351 and B.1.1.7 variants. Because no day 14 peak-response samples were available, repertoires were characterized only after the peak T cell response. In the small 56-69-year group, the increase in depth fell short of significance, most likely because of low power. Only five or six AZD1222 recipients were SARS-CoV-2 seropositive at baseline, limiting conclusions about previously exposed vaccinees.

The CDR3 regions of human TCRbeta chains were analyzed by immunosequencing. Concerning the study's data processing: TCRs in the repertoires were compared against a reference library of SARS-CoV-2-specific TCRs that had been generated with the MIRA antigen-specificity platform. Breadth was defined as the fraction of unique TCRs that were SARS-CoV-2-associated. Depth was defined as the fraction of total T cells that were SARS-CoV-2-associated. Using the MIRA data, each spike-specific TCR was assigned both to the spike region to which the TCR was reactive and to a CD4 or CD8 class. Log10-transformed breadth and depth values were compared by one-way ANOVA with Sidak's multiple comparisons tests. The table comes from immuneACCESS by way of TCRdb, which keeps in-frame sequences with V and J called. Part of the clones is missing from these tables; in studies checked, under half for an unresolved V gene and the rest for unknown reasons. D and trimming were read from the DNA, whereas the V and J calls and clone size are those reported in that table. The sample profile shows fewer than 95,000 clones; 85% to 90% of them were found once. Of the sample, about 28% falls within the top ten clones.

In light of the paper, this sample's time point label describes: baseline before first vaccination. The vaccinee samples were drawn from two UK trials, COV001 and COV002, one of which was a single-blind randomized controlled phase 2/3 trial testing AZD1222 (ChAdOx1 nCoV-19) in healthy adults. For TCRbeta chain sequencing, PBMC samples were collected from trial participants at day 0 and at day 28 after the second dose. The CDR3 runs 15 residues from the cysteine to the phenylalanine. Just the 45-base CDR3 DNA is kept, in frame starting at base 1. The germline V gene supplies CDR1 MDHEN and CDR2 SYDVKM. V is shortened by 5 bases, J by 2 bases, and the region joining them spans 13 bases. About this clone itself: Its antigen has not been determined. Base qualities are not recorded, but no much larger clone differs from it by a single base.

This TCR was sampled from an adult in good health. The chain is assembled from TRBV28 and TRBJ2-1; there is no confident call for the D gene. The starting material was peripheral blood, obtained on day 0 of AZD1222 vaccination. Here the CDR3 is given as CASSLRSTAYNEQFF. The sequence in DNA is TGTGCCAGCAGTCTCCGGTCGACGGCCTACAATGAGCAGTTCTTC.